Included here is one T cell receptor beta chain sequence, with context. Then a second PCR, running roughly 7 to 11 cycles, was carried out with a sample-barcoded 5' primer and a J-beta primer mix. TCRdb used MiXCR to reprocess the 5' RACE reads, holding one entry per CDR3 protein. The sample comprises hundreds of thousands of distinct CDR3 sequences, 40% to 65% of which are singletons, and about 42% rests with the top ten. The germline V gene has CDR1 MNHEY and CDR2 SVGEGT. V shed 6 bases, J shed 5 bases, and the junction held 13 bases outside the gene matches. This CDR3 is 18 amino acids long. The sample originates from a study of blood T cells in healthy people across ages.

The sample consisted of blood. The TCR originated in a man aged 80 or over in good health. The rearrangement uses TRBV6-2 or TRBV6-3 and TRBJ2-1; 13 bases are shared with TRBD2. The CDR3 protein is CASSPGTSGAPFHNEQFF. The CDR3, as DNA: TGTGCCAGCAGCCCCGGGACTAGCGGGGCCCCGTTTCACAATGAGCAGTTCTTC.